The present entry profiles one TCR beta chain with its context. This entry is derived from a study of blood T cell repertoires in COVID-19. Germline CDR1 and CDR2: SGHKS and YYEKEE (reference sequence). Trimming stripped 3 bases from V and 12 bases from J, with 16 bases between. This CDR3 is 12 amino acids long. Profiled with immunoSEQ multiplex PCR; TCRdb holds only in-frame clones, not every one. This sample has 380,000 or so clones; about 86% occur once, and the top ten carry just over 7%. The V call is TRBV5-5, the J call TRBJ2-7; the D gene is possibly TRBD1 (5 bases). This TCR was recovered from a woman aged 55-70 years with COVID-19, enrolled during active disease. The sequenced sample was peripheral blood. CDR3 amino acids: CASSSDSLNPYF. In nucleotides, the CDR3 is TGTGCCAGCAGCTCTGACAGCCTTAATCCGTACTTC.